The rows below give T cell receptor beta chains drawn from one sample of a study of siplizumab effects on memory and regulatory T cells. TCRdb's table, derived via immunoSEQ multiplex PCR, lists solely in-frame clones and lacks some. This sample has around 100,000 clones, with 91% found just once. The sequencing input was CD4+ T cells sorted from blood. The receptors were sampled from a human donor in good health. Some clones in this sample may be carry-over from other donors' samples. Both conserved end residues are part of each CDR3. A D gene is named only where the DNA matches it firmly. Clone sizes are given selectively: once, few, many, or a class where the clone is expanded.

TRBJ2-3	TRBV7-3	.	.	CASSLGRAGTDTQYF	TGTGCCAGCAGCTTAGGTAGGGCGGGCACAGATACGCAGTATTTT
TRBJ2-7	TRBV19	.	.	CASSMGLAPSYEQYF	TGTGCCAGTAGTATGGGCCTCGCTCCGTCCTACGAGCAGTACTTC
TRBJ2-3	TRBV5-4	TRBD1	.	CASSPLGQVGDTQYF	TGTGCCAGCAGCCCCTTGGGACAGGTGGGAGATACGCAGTATTTT
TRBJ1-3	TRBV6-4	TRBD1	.	CASSDPDRSSGNTIYF	TGTGCCAGCAGTGACCCGGACAGGAGCTCTGGAAACACCATATATTTT
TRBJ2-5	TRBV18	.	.	CASSPSFTGPKETQYF	TGTGCCAGCTCACCTTCCTTTACAGGGCCAAAAGAGACCCAGTACTTC
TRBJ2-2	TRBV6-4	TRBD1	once	CASSEGTGYLNTGELFF	TGTGCCAGCAGTGAAGGGACAGGATATTTGAACACCGGGGAGCTGTTTTTT
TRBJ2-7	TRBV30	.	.	CASDRLGEQYF	TGTGCCTCGGACAGACTGGGGGAGCAGTACTTC
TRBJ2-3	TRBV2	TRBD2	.	CASRGLLDLDTQYF	TGTGCCAGCAGGGGACTACTAGATCTGGATACGCAGTATTTT
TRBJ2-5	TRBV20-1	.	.	CSVSNQETQYF	TGCAGTGTGTCTAACCAAGAGACCCAGTACTTC
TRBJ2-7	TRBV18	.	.	CASSPGSRNYEQYF	TGTGCCAGCTCACCGGGGAGTAGGAACTACGAGCAGTACTTC
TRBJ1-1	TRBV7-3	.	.	CASSLTGVTEAFF	TGTGCCAGCAGCCTCACGGGGGTCACTGAAGCTTTCTTT
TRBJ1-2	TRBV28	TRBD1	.	CASSSGTGTNYGYTF	TGTGCCAGCAGTTCCGGGACAGGGACAAACTATGGCTACACCTTC
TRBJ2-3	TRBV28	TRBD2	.	CASRTGGSTDTQYF	TGTGCCAGCAGGACGGGGGGGAGCACAGATACGCAGTATTTT
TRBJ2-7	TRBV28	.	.	CASSAGAGTPIYEQYF	TGTGCCAGCAGTGCTGGAGCTGGGACACCCATCTACGAGCAGTACTTC
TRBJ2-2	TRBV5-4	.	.	CASSLVGGFGTGELFF	TGTGCCAGCAGCTTGGTGGGTGGGTTTGGCACCGGGGAGCTGTTTTTT
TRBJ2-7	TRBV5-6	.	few	CASSWGRLREQYF	TGTGCCAGCAGCTGGGGCCGGCTACGGGAGCAGTACTTC
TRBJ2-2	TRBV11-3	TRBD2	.	CASSTVAGAPGELFF	TGTGCCAGCAGTACCGTAGCGGGAGCCCCCGGGGAGCTGTTTTTT
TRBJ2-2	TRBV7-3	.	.	CASSLSRAGHTGELFF	TGTGCCAGCAGCTTAAGTCGGGCGGGACATACCGGGGAGCTGTTTTTT
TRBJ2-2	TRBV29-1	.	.	CSVVSGGQNTGELFF	TGCAGCGTTGTGTCTGGCGGGCAAAACACCGGGGAGCTGTTTTTT
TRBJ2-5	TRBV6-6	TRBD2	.	CASSSALAGSETQYF	TGTGCCAGCAGTTCTGCCCTAGCGGGATCAGAGACCCAGTACTTC
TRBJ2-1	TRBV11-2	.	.	CASSLDRAGLSEQFF	TGTGCCAGCAGCTTAGATCGGGCAGGGCTCAGTGAGCAGTTCTTC
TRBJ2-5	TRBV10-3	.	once	CAISESRGGETQYF	TGTGCCATCAGTGAGAGTAGGGGCGGAGAGACCCAGTACTTC
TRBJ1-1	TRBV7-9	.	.	CASSLTQTEAFF	TGTGCCAGCAGCTTAACCCAAACTGAAGCTTTCTTT